These 23 T cell receptor beta chains were sequenced from one sample in a study of a mutant IDH1 vaccine in newly diagnosed glioma. Time point noted: week 47, end of study. The content of each vaccine dose was 300 ug of mutant IDH1 20-mer peptide, and topical imiquimod accompanied it. These receptors' antigens are unknown. TCRdb's table, derived via immunoSEQ multiplex PCR, lists solely in-frame clones and lacks some. This table holds tens of thousands of clones, 83% found once. Here the sequenced sample was PBMCs, taken from a glioma patient whose treatment included an IDH1 peptide vaccine. The receptors here all came from a young man with glioma.

The V and J genes are TRBV21-1 and TRBJ1-5. TRBV21-1 corresponds to a pseudogene. The length of the CDR3 is 18 residues. The DNA of the CDR3 is TGTGCCAGCAGCAGGGGGGGTGGCGGAGCCCTAAGCAATCAGCCCCAGCATTTT. Amino acids: CASSRGGGGALSNQPQHF.

The chain uses TRBV27 and TRBJ2-1, with D possibly matching TRBD2 (5 bases). The CDR3 runs 15 residues. Germline CDR1 MNHEY, CDR2 SMNVEV (reference sequence). V lost 4 bases to trimming and J lost 1 base, with 11 bases between them. CDR3 loop: CASSSPGRSYNEQFF. CDR3 coding DNA: TGTGCCAGCAGTTCTCCGGGAAGATCCTACAATGAGCAGTTCTTC.

This clone was counted a few times. The chain joins TRBV19 to TRBJ1-1; a weak D match, TRBD1 (5 bases). The CDR3 covers 15 residues. Germline V gives CDR1 LNHDA, CDR2 SQIVND (reference sequence). Between the trimmed V and J ends, which lost 5 bases and 4 bases, there was a span of 17 bases. The CDR3 DNA follows: TGTGCCAGTAGTCCTCCCGGGGAGGGGTTCACTGAAGCTTTCTTT. Residues: CASSPPGEGFTEAFF. Looking up the rest from reference TRBV19 and TRBJ1-1 gives the full variable domain: DGGITQSPKYLFRKEGQNVTLSCEQNLNHDAMYWYRQDPGQGLRLIYYSQIVNDFQKGDIAEGYSVSREKKESFPLTVTSAQKNPTAFYLCASSPPGEGFTEAFFGQGTRLTVV.

The V and J genes are TRBV5-6 and TRBJ2-1; D ambiguous. This CDR3 has 13 amino acids. Germline CDR1 reads SGHDT; CDR2 reads YYEEEE. The V end lost 4 bases, the J end lost 5 bases, and 10 bases lay between the germline ends. CDR3 sequence reads: CASSELLHNEQFF. CDR3 DNA sequence: TGTGCCAGCAGCGAACTCCTGCACAATGAGCAGTTCTTC.

This clone was seen just once. The chain uses TRBV28 and TRBJ2-7; D unclear. Deletions cut 3 bases from V and 7 bases from J, with 13 bases between. This CDR3 region has 13 residues. The germline V gene encodes CDR1 MDHEN and CDR2 SYDVKM. The chain's CDR3 is CASSFHSTEEQYF. The CDR3, as DNA: TGTGCCAGCAGTTTTCATAGCACGGAGGAGCAGTACTTC.

This chain connects TRBV18 to TRBJ1-1; D unresolved. CDR1 is KGHSH, CDR2 LQKENI, per germline. V dropped 3 bases and J dropped 0 bases, with 14 bases sitting between them. The CDR3 spans 16 residues. CDR3 in amino acids: CASSPGRERVNTEAFF. The CDR3 DNA sequence: TGTGCCAGCTCACCCGGGAGGGAACGGGTGAACACTGAAGCTTTCTTT. Filled out from reference TRBV18 and TRBJ1-1, the complete variable domain reads NAGVMQNPRHLVRRRGQEARLRCSPMKGHSHVYWYRQLPEEGLKFMVYLQKENIIDESGMPKERFSAEFPKEGPSILRIQQVVRGDSAAYFCASSPGRERVNTEAFFGQGTRLTVV.

This chain connects TRBV4-2 to TRBJ1-2; the D gene is possibly TRBD1 (6 bases). The germline V gene encodes CDR1 LGHNA and CDR2 YNFKEQ. CDR3 length: 14 amino acids. V was shortened by 1 base and J by 5 bases, with 11 bases between the two germline ends. CDR3: CASSQGGARYGYTF. The CDR3 nucleotides are TGTGCCAGCAGCCAAGGGGGGGCGAGGTATGGCTACACCTTC.

The J gene is TRBJ2-2, the V gene TRBV6-1, with TRBD2 matching 8 bases. This CDR3 contains 19 residues. J was trimmed by 3 bases and V by 2 bases; bases with no gene match: 14. Looked up from germline, CDR1 is MNHNS and CDR2 is SASEGT. The CDR3 is CASSETYVSGGPDTGELFF. The DNA of the CDR3 is TGTGCCAGCAGTGAAACATATGTTTCGGGGGGGCCGGACACCGGGGAGCTGTTTTTT.

For the CDR3, the DNA is TGTGCCAGCTCACCACGAATAGTATACAATGAGCAGTTCTTC. It specifies CASSPRIVYNEQFF. This chain uses TRBV18 with TRBJ2-1; D is ambiguous. Trimming cost V 1 base and J 4 bases, with 8 bases left between them. The V gene's germline CDR1 is KGHSH and CDR2 LQKENI. This CDR3 has 14 amino acids.

This clone came up a few times. The CDR3 region has the DNA TGTGCCAGCTCACCGACGACAGCCCTGAACACTGAAGCTTTCTTT. Translated: CASSPTTALNTEAFF. The chain has TRBV18 and TRBJ1-1; D perhaps matches TRBD1 (5 bases). V lost 3 bases and J 0 bases, leaving 11 bases between the germline ends. CDR1 is KGHSH, CDR2 LQKENI, per germline. There are 15 residues in the CDR3.

The J gene is TRBJ1-3, the V gene TRBV7-8, with 7 bases matching TRBD1. CDR3 size: 15 residues. Trimming removed 3 bases from V and 5 bases from J; junction bases left unmatched: 7. Looked up from germline, CDR1 is SGHVS and CDR2 is FQNEAQ. DNA for the CDR3: TGTGCCAGCAGCTTCCAGACAGGGCAACGAAACACCATATATTTT. It codes for CASSFQTGQRNTIYF. The whole variable domain, filled in from reference TRBV7-8 and TRBJ1-3, reads GAGVSQSPRYKVAKRGQDVALRCDPISGHVSLFWYQQALGQGPEFLTYFQNEAQLDKSGLPSDRFFAERPEGSVSTLKIQRTQQEDSAVYLCASSFQTGQRNTIYFGEGSWLTVV.

V and J are TRBV5-1 and TRBJ2-5, with TRBD2 identical over 13 bases. Germline loops: CDR1 SGHRS, CDR2 YFSETQ. Germline trimming cut 4 bases from V and 5 bases from J; bases unmatched to any gene: 5. This CDR3 is built from 15 residues. The CDR3 nucleotides read TGCGCCAGCAGCACCGGACTAGCGGGGGTGGAGACCCAGTACTTC. This sequence encodes CASSTGLAGVETQYF.

The V call is TRBV5-1, the J call TRBJ2-1; TRBD1 might be the D (6 bases). The germline V gene has CDR1 SGHRS and CDR2 YFSETQ. The CDR3 runs to 15 residues. Trimming took off 4 bases at V and 2 bases at J, with 13 bases between the two ends. The CDR3 here is CASSLLQGPYNEQFF. CDR3 DNA: TGCGCCAGCAGCCTATTACAGGGACCCTACAATGAGCAGTTCTTC.

The chain links TRBV5-6 to TRBJ2-1; D not resolved. The germline gives CDR1 SGHDT, CDR2 YYEEEE. The ends were cut back, 1 base at V and 10 bases at J, with 9 bases in the middle. This CDR3 has 12 residues. CDR3 amino acids: CASSLSGREQFF. CDR3 sequence (DNA): TGTGCCAGCAGCTTGTCAGGCAGGGAGCAGTTCTTC.

This chain connects TRBV7-9 to TRBJ1-4; no definite D call. Trimming took 0 bases from V and 1 from J, leaving 3 bases between them. The germline V gene encodes CDR1 SEHNR and CDR2 FQNEAQ (reference sequence). The CDR3 totals 14 residues. The CDR3 nucleotides are TGTGCCAGCAGCTTAGCAGGAACTAATGAAAAACTGTTTTTT. Its protein is CASSLAGTNEKLFF.

This clone was seen only a few times. This rearrangement joins TRBV9 to TRBJ1-2; no firm D call. Trimming cost V 3 bases and J 0 bases, with 12 bases left between them. Looked up from germline, CDR1 is SGDLS and CDR2 is YYNGEE. The CDR3 consists of 15 residues. Here the CDR3 reads CASSDTFLSNYGYTF. For the CDR3, the DNA is TGTGCCAGCAGCGACACATTCCTCTCTAACTATGGCTACACCTTC.

The chain recombines TRBV19 with TRBJ1-2, with no clear D. This CDR3 is 15 amino acids long. Germline V gene lookup returns CDR1 LNHDA and CDR2 SQIVND (reference sequence). The V end lost 4 bases, the J end lost 1 base, and 13 bases lay between the germline ends. The CDR3 DNA reads as TGTGCCAGTAGTACTGAGACGGCCTATAACTATGGCTACACCTTC. This codes for CASSTETAYNYGYTF.

The V call is TRBV5-5, the J call TRBJ1-6; D is undetermined. Germline CDR1 is SGHKS and CDR2 is YYEKEE (reference sequence). The CDR3 has 15 amino acids. V was clipped by 0 bases and J by 6 bases, with 10 bases between them. CDR3 amino acids: CASSLEVFVNSPLHF. The CDR3 bases are TGTGCCAGCAGCTTGGAGGTCTTCGTTAATTCACCCCTCCACTTT.

This clone was seen only a few times. V is TRBV2 and J is TRBJ1-1, with no clear D. The CDR3 runs to 13 residues. The V end lost 6 bases, the J end lost 5 bases, and 13 bases lay between the germline ends. CDR1 is SNHLY and CDR2 is FYNNEI in the germline V gene. CDR3 loop: CASRLGAETEAFF. The CDR3 region has the DNA TGTGCCAGCAGGTTGGGTGCAGAAACTGAAGCTTTCTTT.

This chain uses TRBV2 with TRBJ2-5; tentative D call: TRBD2 (6 bases). The DNA end lines up better with TRBJ2-7; the J call may be wrong. Germline V gene data show CDR1 as SNHLY and CDR2 as FYNNEI. CDR3 length equals 17 residues. CDR3 bases: TGTGCCAGCAGTGAATGGGGGGTCCTTTCAATCTCCTACGAGCAGTACTTC. Amino acids: CASSEWGVLSISYEQYF.

The V and J genes are TRBV28 and TRBJ2-7; 7 bases agree with TRBD1. The CDR3 is 15 residues long. V gave up 4 bases and J gave up 3 bases; unmatched junction bases: 9. The V gene's germline CDR1 is MDHEN and CDR2 SYDVKM. This CDR3 reads CASSSPGQARYEQYF. The CDR3 DNA reads as TGTGCCAGCAGTTCGCCTGGACAGGCACGCTACGAGCAGTACTTC.

The sample holds one count of this clone. The V call is TRBV7-8, the J call TRBJ2-7; D may match TRBD1 or TRBD2 (5 bases each). The germline gives CDR1 SGHVS, CDR2 FQNEAQ. The CDR3 is made up of 15 amino acids. V was cut by 5 bases and J by 4 bases, with 18 bases left in between. In DNA form, the CDR3 reads TGTGCCAGCAGCACTAGAAGTGGGGCGGATTACGAGCAGTACTTC. Translated: CASSTRSGADYEQYF.

The chain combines TRBV19 with TRBJ1-2; D gene unclear. The CDR3 contains 12 residues. V was pared by 3 bases and J by 6 bases, with 8 bases between. The germline gives CDR1 LNHDA, CDR2 SQIVND (reference sequence). The CDR3 reads CASSIQGNGYTF. Written as DNA, the CDR3 is TGTGCCAGTAGTATTCAAGGGAATGGCTACACCTTC. Drawing the rest from reference TRBV19 and TRBJ1-2, the complete variable domain is DGGITQSPKYLFRKEGQNVTLSCEQNLNHDAMYWYRQDPGQGLRLIYYSQIVNDFQKGDIAEGYSVSREKKESFPLTVTSAQKNPTAFYLCASSIQGNGYTFGSGTRLTVV.